The sequence of this TCR beta chain was determined in a study of CD8+ T cells in alopecia areata. Whole-study results and caveats: Normal scalp had lower clonality than lesional scalp, with alopecia totalis/universalis lesions showing this most strongly.

Germline values: CDR1 SGHTA, CDR2 FQGNSA. The CDR3 extends over 17 amino acids. The V gene lost 3 bases and the J gene lost 0 bases, with 12 bases spanning the gap. RNA was extracted and reverse transcribed into cDNA as the sequencing template. Generated by immunoSEQ multiplex PCR, the TCRdb table keeps only in-frame clones and is missing some. The sample has 35,000 to 45,000 clones; approximately 92% are singletons. Of note for this clone: Antigen: not known.

Treatment: oral pan-JAK inhibitor, 5-10 mg twice daily. V is TRBV7-2 and J is TRBJ2-6; D is uncertain. Here the sequenced sample was CD8+ T cells sorted from blood, taken at week 24, from a patient treated with tofacitinib. The sequence derives from a human donor with alopecia areata. DNA of the CDR3: TGTGCCAGCAGCTTGGAAGAAAGCTACTCTGGGGCCAACGTCCTGACTTTC. This encodes CASSLEESYSGANVLTF.